Described below is a single TCR beta chain sequence and its context. Data came from immunoSEQ multiplex PCR; TCRdb stores just in-frame clones and leaves some out. This repertoire shows approximately 400,000 clones, 87% found once; its top ten account for 1.3%. This specimen comes from a study of blood T cell repertoires in COVID-19. In germline, CDR1 is SGHTA, CDR2 FQGNSA. This CDR3 contains 15 residues. V was pared by 1 base and J by 7 bases, with 14 bases between. This clonotype was sampled from a man younger than 45 who had recovered from COVID-19. The J gene is TRBJ2-1, the V gene TRBV7-2; a weak D match, TRBD2 (5 bases). Sequenced material: PBMCs or T cells enriched from blood (not recorded which). CDR3 sequence: CASSLGPGRGNEQFF. Here the CDR3 DNA reads TGTGCCAGCAGCTTAGGGCCAGGCCGCGGGAATGAGCAGTTCTTC.